This T cell receptor (beta chain) was sequenced for a study of beta chain features in type 1 diabetes (dated by TCRdb to 2017 to 2018). At the level of the whole study: Patients and healthy donors did not differ in mean age, gender distribution, total cell number or subset yield. A total of 85 million to 110 million sorted cells were examined across all samples, and RNA yield correlated strongly with the number of cells per subset. The study compared TCRB repertoires of sorted circulating CD4+ T cell subsets between recently diagnosed type 1 diabetes patients and matched healthy donors. Regulatory and stem cell-like memory subsets were isolated from only 8 patients and roughly eight healthy donors, whereas naive and central memory subsets came from all 28 donors.

A single peripheral blood draw of around 100 mL on average was collected from each donor into heparinised tubes. A BD FACSAria II and a panel including CD45RO, CCR7, CD25, CD127, CD95 and CD27 were used to sort naive, central memory, regulatory and stem cell-like memory CD4+ T cells. A purity above 95% was achieved for all sorted populations. PBMCs were isolated right away by Lymphoprep density gradient centrifugation and were stained directly, without culture. Samples were stained and sorted in pairs, with one healthy donor and one patient per experiment, so that batch effects were minimized. General study outcomes and caveats: Because cDNA was sequenced instead of genomic DNA, activated cells with high expression could be over-represented, although the groups did not differ in activation or CD3 levels. Naive, central memory and regulatory TCRB repertoires appeared to be more similar among patients than among healthy donors. PCR might favor shorter templates, but patient and control samples were amplified and corrected together, so any skew would affect both groups equally. Fewer insertions and more nucleotide deletions at VDJ recombination sites were observed in patients with type 1 diabetes, implying thymic rearrangement abnormalities. In all four CD4+ subsets, TCRB CDR3 length was moderately but significantly shorter in type 1 diabetes patients. HLA sub-analyses involved small numbers of individuals, so any influence of HLA type on TCRB rearrangement remained unresolved.

To note about this clone: Its specific antigen is unknown. No much larger clone is present one base from it, and per-base qualities are unavailable.

According to the germline V gene (reference sequence), CDR1 reads MNHEY and CDR2 reads SMNVEV. From the cysteine through the phenylalanine, the CDR3 covers 14 amino acids. CDR3 DNA is the only sequence kept; it has 42 bases, read in frame from the first base. Trimming leaves V shorter by 5 bases and J shorter by 4 bases, with the junction holding 3 bases beyond the gene matches. All of the isolated RNA was reverse transcribed with the High Capacity cDNA Reverse Transcription Kit, so expressed TCRB transcripts were sequenced. Deep immunoSEQ sequencing was applied to naive, central memory and regulatory T cell samples, giving an average of around 3.4 million total reads per sample. Sorted cells were lysed in RLT buffer, and RNA was extracted using DNase-treated RNeasy Micro or Mini kits according to cell number. Each cell subset was processed separately to prevent cross-contamination, with patient and healthy donor samples processed together. The immunoSEQ multiplex PCR was used to amplify TCRB sequences from cDNA, yielding 87-bp fragments that span the CDR3 region. Sequencing of the amplicons was done on the Illumina HiSeq platform. The original methods were these. PCR bias was corrected computationally using synthetic template baselines, and reads within Hamming distance 2 were collapsed, with unmergeable singletons discarded. By aligning reads against IMGT, V, D and J genes, CDR3 length, and insertions or deletions at six rearrangement sites were assigned. Clonotype counts were normalized to sorted cell number within each subset before computing true diversity and Gini coefficients with the tcR R package. The overlap coefficient, calculated on TCRB nucleotide sequences, was used to measure repertoire sharing. Out-of-frame TCRB sequences from naive cells were analyzed to stand in for the pre-selection repertoire. TCRdb mirrors the immuneACCESS table, restricted to in-frame sequences. Some clones are absent from its copies; in checked studies, under half trace to an unresolved V gene, and the reason for the others is unknown. For V, J and clone size, that table is used; D and trimming come from the DNA. The sample data list approximately 730,000 clones, and over 10% of these were observed just once. Together, the top ten hold 0.022% of the sample.

The sequenced sample was naive CD4+ T cells from blood. According to the study, the label for this sample's cell subset or site signals: true naive CD4+ T cells. The TCR was taken from a young man with type 1 diabetes. The V gene is TRBV27 and the J gene is TRBJ1-1; 11 junctional bases match TRBD1. CDR3 sequence: CASSPGTGGTEAFF. Here is the DNA: TGTGCCAGCAGTCCCGGGACAGGGGGCACTGAAGCTTTCTTT.